These 23 T cell receptor beta chains were sequenced from one sample in a study of blood T cell repertoires in COVID-19. The assay was immunoSEQ multiplex PCR, and TCRdb's table has in-frame clones only and misses some. The sample contains more than 85,000 clones, around nine tenths of which appear only once. The source material was peripheral blood. These receptors were taken from a human donor in a cohort sampled during active COVID-19.

This clone has more than one count but fewer than ten. The rearrangement links TRBV30 to TRBJ1-5; 7 nucleotides line up with TRBD1. The CDR3 is 14 residues long. Germline CDR1 is GTSNPN and CDR2 is SVGIG (reference sequence). V gave up 2 bases and J gave up 4 bases; unmatched junction bases: 5. CDR3 in amino acids: CAWSPTGDNQPQHF. The CDR3 region has the DNA TGTGCCTGGAGTCCAACAGGGGATAATCAGCCCCAGCATTTT. Looking up the rest from reference TRBV30 and TRBJ1-5 gives the full variable domain: SQTIHQWPATLVQPVGSPLSLECTVEGTSNPNLYWYRQAAGRGLQLLFYSVGIGQISSEVPQNLSASRPQDRQFILSSKKLLLSDSGFYLCAWSPTGDNQPQHFGDGTRLSIL.

This clone appeared many times. The chain has TRBV6-5 and TRBJ1-1; no definite D call. This CDR3 spans 14 amino acids. Germline V CDR1 and CDR2: MNHEY, SVGAGI. V shed 6 bases and J shed 0 bases, with 11 bases lying between them. CDR3 DNA sequence: TGTGCCAGCAGAAAGCGGAGTATGAACACTGAAGCTTTCTTT. Translated, it gives CASRKRSMNTEAFF.

The gene calls are TRBV9 and TRBJ1-1; 8 bases fit TRBD1. This CDR3 spans 13 amino acids. Looked up from germline, CDR1 is SGDLS and CDR2 is YYNGEE. Trimming cost V 0 bases and J 8 bases; bases outside gene matches: 3. The CDR3 sequence is CASSVARTGEAFF. CDR3 DNA: TGTGCCAGCAGCGTAGCCCGGACAGGGGAAGCTTTCTTT.

The chain recombines TRBV19 with TRBJ2-1, with 7 positions matching TRBD2. This CDR3 region has 13 residues. Trimming removed 10 bases from V and 4 bases from J; junction bases left unmatched: 7. The germline CDR1 and CDR2 sequences are LNHDA and SQIVND (reference sequence). CDR3 in DNA: TGTGCCACCCGGGGGGACCTATACAATGAGCAGTTCTTC. Amino acid sequence: CATRGDLYNEQFF. Drawing the rest from reference TRBV19 and TRBJ2-1, the complete variable domain is DGGITQSPKYLFRKEGQNVTLSCEQNLNHDAMYWYRQDPGQGLRLIYYSQIVNDFQKGDIAEGYSVSREKKESFPLTVTSAQKNPTAFYLCATRGDLYNEQFFGPGTRLTVL.

DNA for the CDR3: TGCGCCAGCAGCAAAGTGGGGACTAGGAGCACAGATACGCAGTATTTT. Its protein is CASSKVGTRSTDTQYF. This rearrangement joins TRBV4-1 to TRBJ2-3; 8 bases map to TRBD2. V lost 5 bases and J lost 0; bases outside the gene matches: 7. The CDR3 sequence is 16 residues long. The V gene's germline CDR1 is MGHRA and CDR2 YSYEKL.

The chain is built from TRBV6-6 and TRBJ1-3, with D maybe TRBD1 (6 bases). The V end was cut by 6 bases, the J end by 2 bases, with 8 bases between. CDR1 is MNHNY and CDR2 is SVGAGI in the germline V gene (reference sequence). The CDR3 contains 13 residues. Written as DNA, the CDR3 is TGTGCCAGCAGCAGGGGAACTGGAAACACCATATATTTT. Translated: CASSRGTGNTIYF.

A word on this clone: This sequence may be a read error, since a much larger clone differs from it by one base. The chain links TRBV5-1 to TRBJ2-1; the match to TRBD1 covers 7 bases. CDR1 SGHRS and CDR2 YFSETQ come from the germline V gene. The junction had 3 bases not matched to a gene; V was cut back by 6 bases and J by 3 bases. This CDR3 region has 13 residues. CDR3 nucleotides: TGCGCCAGCACCCGGGACAGCTACAATGAGCAGTTCTTC. Its protein product is CASTRDSYNEQFF.

The chain employs TRBV11-3 and TRBJ2-7, with unresolved D. V was clipped by 1 base and J by 4 bases, with 11 bases between them. The CDR3 sequence is 14 residues long. Germline V CDR1 and CDR2: SGHNT, YENEEA. The CDR3 bases are TGTGCCAGCAGCTTAGGCGGAGCAGCTTACGAGCAGTACTTC. Translated, it gives CASSLGGAAYEQYF.

The gene calls are TRBV7-9 and TRBJ1-3, with 10 bases that match TRBD1. V trimming: 0 bases; J trimming: 3 bases; junction bases outside the gene matches: 5. In germline, CDR1 is SEHNR, CDR2 FQNEAQ (reference sequence). The CDR3 spans 17 residues. The CDR3 coding sequence is TGTGCCAGCAGCTTAGCAGACAGGGGGCCGTTTGGAAACACCATATATTTT. This codes for CASSLADRGPFGNTIYF.

The chain recombines TRBV6-5 with TRBJ1-1; 7 bases are shared with TRBD1. CDR3 length equals 15 residues. Trimming cost V 5 bases and J 8 bases; bases outside gene matches: 14. CDR1 is MNHEY, CDR2 SVGAGI, per germline. CDR3 loop: CASSPPRTGPVEAFF. The CDR3 bases are TGTGCCAGCAGTCCGCCGCGGACAGGCCCGGTGGAAGCTTTCTTT.

The V gene is TRBV3-1 (or the pseudogene TRBV3-2), the J gene TRBJ2-6; TRBD1 is a possible D gene (5 bases). Germline V gives CDR1 LGHDT, CDR2 YNNKEL (reference sequence). This CDR3 region has 18 residues. V shed 0 bases and J shed 0 bases, with 12 bases lying between them. CDR3 nucleotides: TGTGCCAGCAGCCAAGATCGACAGATAAACTCTGGGGCCAACGTCCTGACTTTC. Its translation: CASSQDRQINSGANVLTF.

This clone was seen only once. The chain recombines TRBV25-1 with TRBJ2-4, with a weak D call TRBD1 (6 bases). The V end was cut by 3 bases, the J end by 9 bases, with 15 bases between. CDR1 is MGHDK, CDR2 SYGVNS, per germline. The CDR3 spans 14 residues. The CDR3: CASSEPTGAGIQYF. DNA for the CDR3: TGTGCCAGCAGTGAGCCGACAGGCGCGGGCATTCAGTACTTC.

V and J are TRBV30 and TRBJ1-1, with D possibly being TRBD1 (5 bases). V lost 2 bases to trimming and J lost 10 bases, with 20 bases between them. CDR3 size: 14 residues. CDR1 is GTSNPN and CDR2 is SVGIG in the germline V gene (reference sequence). CDR3 coding DNA: TGTGCCTGGAGTCAGGGTCTACCCGGCGGTGGAGCTTTCTTT. Its translation: CAWSQGLPGGGAFF.

This clone was found once. The V call is TRBV30, the J call TRBJ2-5, with D maybe TRBD1 (5 bases). This CDR3 has 12 amino acids. Germline CDR1 is GTSNPN and CDR2 is SVGIG (reference sequence). V was cut by 0 bases and J by 5 bases, with 7 bases left in between. The CDR3 spells CAWSVSGETQYF. The CDR3 DNA is TGTGCCTGGAGTGTATCAGGGGAGACCCAGTACTTC.

This clone occurred once. The chain joins TRBV6-6 to TRBJ2-5; 7 bases map to TRBD1. CDR3 length: 12 amino acids. Germline V gene data show CDR1 as MNHNY and CDR2 as SVGAGI (reference sequence). The V segment lost 9 bases and the J segment 2 bases; nucleotides outside the gene matches: 3. CDR3 region: CASGTAQETQYF. CDR3 in DNA: TGTGCCAGTGGGACAGCACAAGAGACCCAGTACTTC.

V and J are TRBV5-6 and TRBJ2-1; D remains unclear. The CDR3 has 15 residues. Germline CDR1 reads SGHDT; CDR2 reads YYEEEE. Trimming took 0 bases from V and 3 from J, leaving 10 bases between them. CDR3 sequence: CASSLDLSGYNEQFF. CDR3 DNA: TGTGCCAGCAGCTTGGATCTGTCAGGCTACAATGAGCAGTTCTTC.

For the CDR3, the DNA is TGTGCCAGTAGTATAACTAGCGTTCCCTACAATGAGCAGTTCTTC. Translated, it gives CASSITSVPYNEQFF. The chain is built from TRBV19 and TRBJ2-1; 7 bases agree with TRBD2. The germline gives CDR1 LNHDA, CDR2 SQIVND (reference sequence). The CDR3 consists of 15 residues. The J segment lost 2 bases and the V segment lost 2 bases, leaving 3 bases of the junction unmatched.

The chain couples TRBV3-1 (or the pseudogene TRBV3-2) to TRBJ2-7; 10 bases are shared with TRBD1. CDR1 is LGHDT, CDR2 YNNKEL, per germline (reference sequence). CDR3 length equals 15 residues. The V and J ends lost 2 bases and 5 bases, in that order; junction bases with no gene match: 6. The CDR3 DNA follows: TGTGCCAGCAGCCAACCGGGACAGGGGAACGACGAGCAGTACTTC. It codes for CASSQPGQGNDEQYF.

This clone has only one observation. The DNA of the CDR3 is TGTGCCATCACCACCGGACAGGGAAGAGGCGAGCAGTACTTC. Protein: CAITTGQGRGEQYF. The chain joins TRBV10-3 to TRBJ2-7; 8 positions match TRBD1. Looked up from germline, CDR1 is ENHRY and CDR2 is SYGVKD. The CDR3 is made up of 14 amino acids. Unmatched junction bases numbered 11, after V lost 7 bases and J lost 6 bases.

V and J are TRBV6-5 and TRBJ1-5; TRBD1 matches at 8 bases. Germline V CDR1 and CDR2: MNHEY, SVGAGI. Trimming took 4 bases from V and 0 from J; bases not matched to a gene: 2. This CDR3 spans 15 amino acids. The CDR3 DNA reads as TGTGCCAGCAGTTTGGGACAGGTTAGCAATCAGCCCCAGCATTTT. Residues: CASSLGQVSNQPQHF.

The V gene is TRBV5-1, the J gene TRBJ1-6; 7 bases line up with TRBD1. The CDR3 is 15 residues long. Germline V lookup: CDR1 SGHRS, CDR2 YFSETQ. Losses at the gene ends were 5 bases for V and 7 bases for J; bases not matched to a gene: 9. Written as DNA, the CDR3 is TGCGCCAGCAGTTTTACCGGGACAGACAATTCACCCCTCCACTTT. Translating gives CASSFTGTDNSPLHF.

The genes are TRBV30 and TRBJ1-6, with D possibly TRBD1 on 6 matching bases. Trimming cost V 6 bases and J 4 bases, with 13 bases left between them. This CDR3 spans 14 amino acids. Germline V CDR1 and CDR2: GTSNPN, SVGIG (reference sequence). In nucleotides, the CDR3 is TGTGCCTGCAGAACGGACAGTTATAATTCACCCCTCCACTTT. It is translated as CACRTDSYNSPLHF.

The chain links TRBV7-9 to TRBJ1-5; weak D call: TRBD1 (6 bases). With 1 base removed from V and 5 bases from J, the gap between germline ends came to 21 bases. Germline CDR1 SEHNR, CDR2 FQNEAQ (reference sequence). CDR3 length: 18 amino acids. CDR3 in DNA: TGTGCCAGCAGCTTAGGATCAGGCCCAGGGGCCCACGATCAGCCCCAGCATTTT. This codes for CASSLGSGPGAHDQPQHF.